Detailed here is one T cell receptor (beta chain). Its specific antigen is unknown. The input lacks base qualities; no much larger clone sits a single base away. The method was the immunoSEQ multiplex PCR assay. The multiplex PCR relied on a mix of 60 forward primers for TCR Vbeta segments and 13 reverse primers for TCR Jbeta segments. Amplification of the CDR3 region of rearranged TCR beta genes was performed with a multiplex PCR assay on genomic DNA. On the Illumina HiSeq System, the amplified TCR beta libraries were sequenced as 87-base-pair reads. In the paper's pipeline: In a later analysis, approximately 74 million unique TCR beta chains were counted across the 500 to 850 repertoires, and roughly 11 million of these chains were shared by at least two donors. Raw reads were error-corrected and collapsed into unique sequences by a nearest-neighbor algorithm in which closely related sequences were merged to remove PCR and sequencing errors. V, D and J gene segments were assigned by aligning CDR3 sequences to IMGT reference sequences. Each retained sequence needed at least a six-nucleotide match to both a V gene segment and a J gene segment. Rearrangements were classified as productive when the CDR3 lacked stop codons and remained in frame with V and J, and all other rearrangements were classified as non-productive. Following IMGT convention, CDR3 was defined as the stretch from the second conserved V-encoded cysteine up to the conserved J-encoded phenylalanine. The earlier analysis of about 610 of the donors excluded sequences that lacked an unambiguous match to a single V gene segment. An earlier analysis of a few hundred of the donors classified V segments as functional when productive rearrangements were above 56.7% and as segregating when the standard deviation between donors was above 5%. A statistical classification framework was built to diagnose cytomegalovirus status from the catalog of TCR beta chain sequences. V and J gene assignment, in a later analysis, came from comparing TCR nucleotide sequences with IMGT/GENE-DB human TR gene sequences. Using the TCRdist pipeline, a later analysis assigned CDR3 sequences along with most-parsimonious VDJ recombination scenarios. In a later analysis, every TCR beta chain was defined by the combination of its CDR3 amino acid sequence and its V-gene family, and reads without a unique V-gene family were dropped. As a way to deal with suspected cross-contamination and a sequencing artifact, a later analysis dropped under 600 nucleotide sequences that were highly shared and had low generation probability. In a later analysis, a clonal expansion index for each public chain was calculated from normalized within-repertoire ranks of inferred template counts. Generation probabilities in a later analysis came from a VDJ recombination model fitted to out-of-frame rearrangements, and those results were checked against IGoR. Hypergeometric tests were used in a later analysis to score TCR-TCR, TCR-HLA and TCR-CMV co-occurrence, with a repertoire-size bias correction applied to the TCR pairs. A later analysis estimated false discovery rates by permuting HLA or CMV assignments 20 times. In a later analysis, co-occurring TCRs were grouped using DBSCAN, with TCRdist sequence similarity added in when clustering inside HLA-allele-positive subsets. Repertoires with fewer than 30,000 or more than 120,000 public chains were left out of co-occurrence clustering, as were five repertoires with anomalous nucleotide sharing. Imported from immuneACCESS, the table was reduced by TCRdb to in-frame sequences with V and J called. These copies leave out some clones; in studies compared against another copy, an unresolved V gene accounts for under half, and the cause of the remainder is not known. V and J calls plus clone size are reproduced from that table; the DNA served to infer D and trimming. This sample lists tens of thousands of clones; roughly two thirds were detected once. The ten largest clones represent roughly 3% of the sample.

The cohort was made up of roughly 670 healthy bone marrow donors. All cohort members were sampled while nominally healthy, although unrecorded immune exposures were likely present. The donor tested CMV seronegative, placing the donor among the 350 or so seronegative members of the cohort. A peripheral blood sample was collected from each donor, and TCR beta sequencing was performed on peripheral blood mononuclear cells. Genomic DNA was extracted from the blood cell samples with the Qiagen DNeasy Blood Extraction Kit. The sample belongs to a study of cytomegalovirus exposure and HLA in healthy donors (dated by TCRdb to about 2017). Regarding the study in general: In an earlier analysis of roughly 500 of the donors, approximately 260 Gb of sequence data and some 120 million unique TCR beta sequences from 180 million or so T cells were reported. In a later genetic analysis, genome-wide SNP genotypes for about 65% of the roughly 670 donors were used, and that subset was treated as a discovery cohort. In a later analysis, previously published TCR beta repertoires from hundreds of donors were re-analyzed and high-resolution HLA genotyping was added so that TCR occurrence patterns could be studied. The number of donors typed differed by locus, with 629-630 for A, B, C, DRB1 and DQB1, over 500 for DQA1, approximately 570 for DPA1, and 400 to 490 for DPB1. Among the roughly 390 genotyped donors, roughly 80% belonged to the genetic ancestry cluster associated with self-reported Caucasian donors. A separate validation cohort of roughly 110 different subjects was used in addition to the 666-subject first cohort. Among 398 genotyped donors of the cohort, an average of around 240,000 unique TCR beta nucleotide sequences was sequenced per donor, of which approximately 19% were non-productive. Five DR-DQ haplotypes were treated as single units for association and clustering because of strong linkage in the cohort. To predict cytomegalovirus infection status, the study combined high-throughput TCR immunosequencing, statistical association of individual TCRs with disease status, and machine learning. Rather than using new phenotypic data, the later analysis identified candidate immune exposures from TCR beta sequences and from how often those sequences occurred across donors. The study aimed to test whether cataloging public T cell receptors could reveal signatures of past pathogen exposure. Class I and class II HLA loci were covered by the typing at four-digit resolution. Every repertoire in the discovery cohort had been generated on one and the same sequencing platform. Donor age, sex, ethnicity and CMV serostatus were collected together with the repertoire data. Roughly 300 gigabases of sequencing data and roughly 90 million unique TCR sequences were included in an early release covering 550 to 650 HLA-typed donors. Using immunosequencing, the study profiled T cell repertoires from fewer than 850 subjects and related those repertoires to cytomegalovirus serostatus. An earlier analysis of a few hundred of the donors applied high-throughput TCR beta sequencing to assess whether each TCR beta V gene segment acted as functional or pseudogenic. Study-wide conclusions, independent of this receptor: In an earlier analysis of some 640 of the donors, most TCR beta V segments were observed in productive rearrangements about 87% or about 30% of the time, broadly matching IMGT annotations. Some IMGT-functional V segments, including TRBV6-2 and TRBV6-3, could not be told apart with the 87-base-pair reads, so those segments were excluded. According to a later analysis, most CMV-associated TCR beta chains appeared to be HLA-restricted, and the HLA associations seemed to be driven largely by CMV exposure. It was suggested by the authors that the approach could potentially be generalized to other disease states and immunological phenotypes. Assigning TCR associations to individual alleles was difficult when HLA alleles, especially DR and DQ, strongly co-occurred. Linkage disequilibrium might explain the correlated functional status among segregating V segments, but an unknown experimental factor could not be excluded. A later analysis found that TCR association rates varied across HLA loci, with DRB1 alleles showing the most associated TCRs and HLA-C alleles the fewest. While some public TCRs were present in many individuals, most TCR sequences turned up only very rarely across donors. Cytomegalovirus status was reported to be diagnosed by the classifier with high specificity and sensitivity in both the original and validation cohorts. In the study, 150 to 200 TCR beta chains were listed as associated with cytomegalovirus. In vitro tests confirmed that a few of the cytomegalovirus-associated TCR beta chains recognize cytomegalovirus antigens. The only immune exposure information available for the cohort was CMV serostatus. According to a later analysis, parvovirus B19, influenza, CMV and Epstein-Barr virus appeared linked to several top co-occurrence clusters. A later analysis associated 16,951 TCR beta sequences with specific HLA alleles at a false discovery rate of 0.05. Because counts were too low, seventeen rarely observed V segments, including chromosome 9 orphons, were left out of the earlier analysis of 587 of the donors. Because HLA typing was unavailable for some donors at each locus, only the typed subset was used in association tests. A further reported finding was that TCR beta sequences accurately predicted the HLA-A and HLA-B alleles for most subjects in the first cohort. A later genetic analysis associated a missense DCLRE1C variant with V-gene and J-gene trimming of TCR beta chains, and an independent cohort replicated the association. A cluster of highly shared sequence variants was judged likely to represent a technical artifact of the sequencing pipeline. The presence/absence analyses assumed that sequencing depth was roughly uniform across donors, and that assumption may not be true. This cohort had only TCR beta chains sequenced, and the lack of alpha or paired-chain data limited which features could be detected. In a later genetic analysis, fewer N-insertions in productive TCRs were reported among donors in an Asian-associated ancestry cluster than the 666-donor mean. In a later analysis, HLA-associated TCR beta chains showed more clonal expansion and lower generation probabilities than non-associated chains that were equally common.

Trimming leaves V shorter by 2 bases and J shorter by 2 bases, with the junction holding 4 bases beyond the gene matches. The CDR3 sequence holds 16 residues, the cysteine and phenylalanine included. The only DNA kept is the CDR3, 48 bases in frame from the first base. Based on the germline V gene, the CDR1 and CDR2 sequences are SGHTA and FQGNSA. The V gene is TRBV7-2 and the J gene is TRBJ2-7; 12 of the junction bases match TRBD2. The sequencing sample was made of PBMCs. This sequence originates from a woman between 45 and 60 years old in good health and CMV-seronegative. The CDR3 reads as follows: CASSLLSSGRAYEQYF. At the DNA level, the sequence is TGTGCCAGCAGCTTACTCTCTAGCGGGAGGGCCTACGAGCAGTACTTC. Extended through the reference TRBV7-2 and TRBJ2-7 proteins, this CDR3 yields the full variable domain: GAGVSQSPSNKVTEKGKDVELRCDPISGHTALYWYRQSLGQGLEFLIYFQGNSAPDKSGLPSDRFSAERTGGSVSTLTIQRTQQEDSAVYLCASSLLSSGRAYEQYFGPGTRLTVT.